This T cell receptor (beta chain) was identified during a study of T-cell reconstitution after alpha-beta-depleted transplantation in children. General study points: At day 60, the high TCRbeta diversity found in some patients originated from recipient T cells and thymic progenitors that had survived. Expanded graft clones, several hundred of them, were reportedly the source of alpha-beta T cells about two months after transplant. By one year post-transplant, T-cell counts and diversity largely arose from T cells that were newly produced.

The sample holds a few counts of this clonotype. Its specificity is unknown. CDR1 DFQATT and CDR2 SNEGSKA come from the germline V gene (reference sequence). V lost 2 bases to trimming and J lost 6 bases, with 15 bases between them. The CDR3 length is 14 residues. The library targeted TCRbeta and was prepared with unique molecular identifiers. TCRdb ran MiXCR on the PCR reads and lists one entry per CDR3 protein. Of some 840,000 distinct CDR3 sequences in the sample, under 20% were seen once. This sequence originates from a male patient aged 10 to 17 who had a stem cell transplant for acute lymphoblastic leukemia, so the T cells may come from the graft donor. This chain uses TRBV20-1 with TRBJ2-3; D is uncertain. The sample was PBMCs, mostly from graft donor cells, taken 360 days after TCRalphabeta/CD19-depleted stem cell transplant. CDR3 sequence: CSARLDGLQDTQYF. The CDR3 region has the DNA TGCAGTGCTAGATTGGACGGTCTACAGGATACGCAGTATTTT.